This TCR beta chain is drawn from a study of identical twins. With respect to this clonotype: The antigen is unknown. This may be a read error: a much more frequent sequence differs by one nucleotide.

Unique molecular identifiers were present on the cDNA, and a universal primer site came from template switching. TCRdb ran MiXCR on the 5' RACE reads and lists one entry per CDR3 protein. The table includes 690,000 or so distinct CDR3 sequences, approximately 6% detected once. Study-wide results and limits: These conclusions were based on statistical analysis (cross-sectional, not following the same donors). Researchers reported excess low generation probability among twin-shared out-of-frame alpha sequences.

The CDR3 is 15 residues long. The germline gives CDR1 SQVTM, CDR2 ANQGSEA. Germline trimming cut 3 bases from V and 4 bases from J; bases unmatched to any gene: 6. The sample consisted of naive T cells sorted from blood. The receptor was derived from a man in his late teens or twenties in good health. V and J are TRBV29-1 and TRBJ2-3; 11 bases agree with TRBD2. The CDR3 reads CSVDQTSGTADTQYF. The DNA for the CDR3 is TGCAGCGTTGACCAGACTAGCGGGACTGCAGATACGCAGTATTTT.